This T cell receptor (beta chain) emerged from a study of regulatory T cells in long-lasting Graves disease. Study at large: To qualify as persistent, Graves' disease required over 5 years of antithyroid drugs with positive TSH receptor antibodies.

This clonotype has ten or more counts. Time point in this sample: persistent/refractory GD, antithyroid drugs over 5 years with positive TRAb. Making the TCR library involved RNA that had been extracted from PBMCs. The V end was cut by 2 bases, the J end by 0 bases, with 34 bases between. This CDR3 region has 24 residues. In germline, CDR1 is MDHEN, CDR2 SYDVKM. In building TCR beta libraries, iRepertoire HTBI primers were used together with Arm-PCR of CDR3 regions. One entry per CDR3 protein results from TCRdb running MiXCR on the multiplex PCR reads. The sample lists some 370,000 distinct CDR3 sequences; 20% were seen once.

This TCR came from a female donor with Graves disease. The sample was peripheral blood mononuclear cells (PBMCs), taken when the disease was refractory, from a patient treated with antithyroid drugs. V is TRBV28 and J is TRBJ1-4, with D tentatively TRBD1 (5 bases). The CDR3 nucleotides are TGTGCCAGCAGTTTAGACCCAGGGAGCTCGGTGACCGTATTGCTCTGTTCAACTAATGAAAAACTGTTTTTT. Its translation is CASSLDPGSSVTVLLCSTNEKLFF.